This TCR beta chain was retrieved from a study of cytomegalovirus exposure and HLA in healthy donors. As for the study in general: Earlier work reported approximately 110 million unique TCR beta sequences from about 200 million T cells. Study-wide results and limits: The classifier, whose performance was assessed in both the original and validation cohorts, reportedly diagnosed cytomegalovirus status with high specificity and sensitivity.

A single count supports this clone. Its matching antigen is unknown. Primers for the PCR totalled 60 Vbeta and 13 Jbeta. Libraries were prepared by immunoSEQ multiplex PCR; TCRdb keeps only in-frame clonotypes and omits some of them. The sample yields approximately 150,000 clones, around four fifths seen once. The TCR originated in a female donor in good health and CMV-seronegative. Material: PBMCs.

The CDR3 loop reads CASSPGTSGNQPQHF. Here the CDR3 DNA reads TGTGCCAGCAGCCCCGGGACATCGGGCAATCAGCCCCAGCATTTT. The chain recombines TRBV5-8 with TRBJ1-5; TRBD1 is a possible D gene (6 bases). The CDR3 length is 15 residues. V dropped 4 bases and J dropped 2 bases, with 13 bases sitting between them. Per germline, CDR1 SGHTS and CDR2 YDEGEE.